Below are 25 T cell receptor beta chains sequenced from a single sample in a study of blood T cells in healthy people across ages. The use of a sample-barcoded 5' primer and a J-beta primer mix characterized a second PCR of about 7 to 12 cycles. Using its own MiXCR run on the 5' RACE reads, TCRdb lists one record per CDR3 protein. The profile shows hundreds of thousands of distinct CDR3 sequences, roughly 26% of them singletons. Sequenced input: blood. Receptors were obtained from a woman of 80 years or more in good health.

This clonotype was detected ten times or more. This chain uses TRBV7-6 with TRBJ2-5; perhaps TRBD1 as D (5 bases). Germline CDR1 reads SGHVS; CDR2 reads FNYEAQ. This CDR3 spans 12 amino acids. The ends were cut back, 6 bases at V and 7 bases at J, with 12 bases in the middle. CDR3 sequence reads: CASRSREGTQYF. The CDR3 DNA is TGTGCCAGCAGATCCAGGGAAGGGACCCAGTACTTC.

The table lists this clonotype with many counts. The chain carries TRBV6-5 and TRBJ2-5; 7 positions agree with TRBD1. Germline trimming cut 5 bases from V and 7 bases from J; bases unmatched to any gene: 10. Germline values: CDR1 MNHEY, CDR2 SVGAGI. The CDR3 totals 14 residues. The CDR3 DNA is TGTGCCAGCAGTAGAGACAGGGACCCCGGGACCCAGTACTTC. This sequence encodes CASSRDRDPGTQYF.

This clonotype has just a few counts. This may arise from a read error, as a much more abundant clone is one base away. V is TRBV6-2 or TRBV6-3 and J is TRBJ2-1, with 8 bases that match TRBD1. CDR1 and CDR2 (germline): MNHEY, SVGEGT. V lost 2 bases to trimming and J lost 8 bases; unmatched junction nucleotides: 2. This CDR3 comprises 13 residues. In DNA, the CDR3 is TGTGCCAGCAGTTACGACAGGGGATATGAGCAGTTCTTC. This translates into CASSYDRGYEQFF.

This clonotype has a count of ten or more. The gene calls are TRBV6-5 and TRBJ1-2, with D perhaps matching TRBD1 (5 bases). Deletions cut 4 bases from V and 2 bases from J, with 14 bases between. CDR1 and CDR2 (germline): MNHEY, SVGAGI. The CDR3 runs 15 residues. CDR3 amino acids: CASSSRDVRNYGYTF. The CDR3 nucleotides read TGTGCCAGCAGTTCGAGGGACGTTCGGAACTATGGCTACACCTTC.

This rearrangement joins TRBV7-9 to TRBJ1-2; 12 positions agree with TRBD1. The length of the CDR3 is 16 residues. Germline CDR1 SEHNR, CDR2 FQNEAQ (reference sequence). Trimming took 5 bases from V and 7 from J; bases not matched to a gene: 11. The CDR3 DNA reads TGTGCCAGCAGCCCAGGGACAGGGGGCTCTGATGTTGGCTACACCTTC. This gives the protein CASSPGTGGSDVGYTF.

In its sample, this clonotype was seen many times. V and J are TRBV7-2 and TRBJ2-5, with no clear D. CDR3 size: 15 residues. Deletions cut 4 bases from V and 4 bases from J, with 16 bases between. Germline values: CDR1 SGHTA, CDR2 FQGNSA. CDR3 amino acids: CASSSTARLGETQYF. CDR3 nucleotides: TGTGCCAGCAGCTCCACGGCTAGGTTAGGAGAGACCCAGTACTTC.

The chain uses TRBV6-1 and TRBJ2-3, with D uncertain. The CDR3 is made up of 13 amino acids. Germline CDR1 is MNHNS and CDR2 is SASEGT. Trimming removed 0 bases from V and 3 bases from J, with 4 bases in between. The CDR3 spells CASSEAETDTQYF. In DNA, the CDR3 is TGTGCCAGCAGTGAAGCGGAAACAGATACGCAGTATTTT.

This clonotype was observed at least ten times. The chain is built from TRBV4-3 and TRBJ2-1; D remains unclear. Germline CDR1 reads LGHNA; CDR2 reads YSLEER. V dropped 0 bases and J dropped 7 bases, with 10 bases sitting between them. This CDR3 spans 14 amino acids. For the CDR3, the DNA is TGCGCCAGCAGCCAAGATCTCAAGGTGAATGAGCAGTTCTTC. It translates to CASSQDLKVNEQFF.

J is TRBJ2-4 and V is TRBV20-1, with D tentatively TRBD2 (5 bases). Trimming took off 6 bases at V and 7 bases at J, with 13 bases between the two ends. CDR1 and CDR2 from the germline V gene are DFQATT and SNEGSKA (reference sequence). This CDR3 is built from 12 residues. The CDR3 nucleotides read TGCAGTGCAGCGGCAGGCCGCAACATTCAGTACTTC. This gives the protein CSAAAGRNIQYF.

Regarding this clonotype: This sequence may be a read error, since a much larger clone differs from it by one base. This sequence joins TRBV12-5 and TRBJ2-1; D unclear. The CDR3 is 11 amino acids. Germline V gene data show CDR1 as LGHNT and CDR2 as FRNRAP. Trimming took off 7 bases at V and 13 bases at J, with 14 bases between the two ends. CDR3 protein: CASAKEETQFF. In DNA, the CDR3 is TGTGCTAGTGCCAAGGAAGAGACCCAGTTCTTC. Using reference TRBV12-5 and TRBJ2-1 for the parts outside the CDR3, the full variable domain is DARVTQTPRHKVTEMGQEVTMRCQPILGHNTVFWYRQTMMQGLELLAYFRNRAPLDDSGMPKDRFSAEMPDATLATLKIQPSEPRDSAVYFCASAKEETQFFGPGTRLTVL.

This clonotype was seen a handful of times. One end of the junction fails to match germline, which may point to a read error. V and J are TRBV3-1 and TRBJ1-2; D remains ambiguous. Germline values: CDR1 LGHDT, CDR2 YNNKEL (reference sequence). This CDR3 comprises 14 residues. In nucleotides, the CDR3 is TGTGCCAGCAGCCAAGATGGGCCCAGCTATGGCCACACCTTC. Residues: CASSQDGPSYGHTF.

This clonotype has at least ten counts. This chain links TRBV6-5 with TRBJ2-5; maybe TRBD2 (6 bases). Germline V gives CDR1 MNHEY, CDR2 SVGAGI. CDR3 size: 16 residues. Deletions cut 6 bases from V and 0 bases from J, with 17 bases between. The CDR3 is CASRLGGARYQETQYF. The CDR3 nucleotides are TGTGCCAGCAGACTCGGCGGGGCTCGGTACCAAGAGACCCAGTACTTC.

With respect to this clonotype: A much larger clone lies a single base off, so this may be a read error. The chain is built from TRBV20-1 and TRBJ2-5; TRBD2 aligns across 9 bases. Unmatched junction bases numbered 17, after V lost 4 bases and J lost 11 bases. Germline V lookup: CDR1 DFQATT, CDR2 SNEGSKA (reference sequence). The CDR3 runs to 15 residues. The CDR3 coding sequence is TGCAGTGCTATGGGAGCTAGCGGGGTAATAACTGAGCAGTACTTC. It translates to CSAMGASGVITEQYF.

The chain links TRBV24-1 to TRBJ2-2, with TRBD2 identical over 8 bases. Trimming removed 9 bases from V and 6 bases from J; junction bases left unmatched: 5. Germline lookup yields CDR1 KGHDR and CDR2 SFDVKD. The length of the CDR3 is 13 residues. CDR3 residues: CATGIGGAGELFF. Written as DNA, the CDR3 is TGTGCCACCGGGATCGGGGGGGCCGGGGAGCTGTTTTTT.

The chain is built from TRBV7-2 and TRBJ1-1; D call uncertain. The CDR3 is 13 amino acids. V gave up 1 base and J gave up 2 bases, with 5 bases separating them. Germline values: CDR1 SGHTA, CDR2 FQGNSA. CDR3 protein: CASSLVINTEAFF. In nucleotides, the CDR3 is TGTGCCAGCAGCTTAGTTATTAACACTGAAGCTTTCTTT. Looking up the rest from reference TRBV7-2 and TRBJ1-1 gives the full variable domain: GAGVSQSPSNKVTEKGKDVELRCDPISGHTALYWYRQSLGQGLEFLIYFQGNSAPDKSGLPSDRFSAERTGGSVSTLTIQRTQQEDSAVYLCASSLVINTEAFFGQGTRLTVV.

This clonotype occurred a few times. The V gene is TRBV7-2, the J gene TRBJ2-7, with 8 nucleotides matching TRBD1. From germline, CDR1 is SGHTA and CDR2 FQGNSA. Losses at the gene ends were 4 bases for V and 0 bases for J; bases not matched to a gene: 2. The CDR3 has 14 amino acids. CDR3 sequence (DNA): TGTGCCAGCAGCTGGGACAGGTACTCCTACGAGCAGTACTTC. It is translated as CASSWDRYSYEQYF.

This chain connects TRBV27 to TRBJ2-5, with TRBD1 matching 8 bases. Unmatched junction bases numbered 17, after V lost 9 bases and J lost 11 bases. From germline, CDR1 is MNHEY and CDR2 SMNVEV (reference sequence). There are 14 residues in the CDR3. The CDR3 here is CASGVGQGAWEQYF. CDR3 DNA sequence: TGTGCCAGTGGGGTGGGGCAGGGGGCCTGGGAGCAGTACTTC.

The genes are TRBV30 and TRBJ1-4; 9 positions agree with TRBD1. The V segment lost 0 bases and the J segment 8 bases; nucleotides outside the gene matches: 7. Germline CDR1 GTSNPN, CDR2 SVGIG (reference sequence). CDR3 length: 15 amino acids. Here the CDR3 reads CAWSVPTGGGEKLFF. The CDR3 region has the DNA TGTGCCTGGAGTGTACCGACAGGGGGGGGCGAAAAACTGTTTTTT. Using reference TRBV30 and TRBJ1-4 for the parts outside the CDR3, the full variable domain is SQTIHQWPATLVQPVGSPLSLECTVEGTSNPNLYWYRQAAGRGLQLLFYSVGIGQISSEVPQNLSASRPQDRQFILSSKKLLLSDSGFYLCAWSVPTGGGEKLFFGSGTQLSVL.

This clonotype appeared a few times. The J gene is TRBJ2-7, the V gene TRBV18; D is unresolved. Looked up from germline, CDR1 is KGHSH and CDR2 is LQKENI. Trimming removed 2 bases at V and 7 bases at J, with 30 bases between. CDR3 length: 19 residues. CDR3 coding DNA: TGTGCCAGCTCACCAAGCGCCGCCCGGAGAGGACCTCGGAGTGGGGAGCAGTACTTC. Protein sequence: CASSPSAARRGPRSGEQYF. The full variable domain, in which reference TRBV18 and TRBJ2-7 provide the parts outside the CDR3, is NAGVMQNPRHLVRRRGQEARLRCSPMKGHSHVYWYRQLPEEGLKFMVYLQKENIIDESGMPKERFSAEFPKEGPSILRIQQVVRGDSAAYFCASSPSAARRGPRSGEQYFGPGTRLTVT.

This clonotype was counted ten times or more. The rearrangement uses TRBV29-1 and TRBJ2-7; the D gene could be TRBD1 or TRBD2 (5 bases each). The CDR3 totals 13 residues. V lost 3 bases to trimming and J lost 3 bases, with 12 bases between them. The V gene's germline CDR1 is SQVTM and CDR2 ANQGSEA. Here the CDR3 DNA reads TGCAGCGTTGACGAGGGGAAGGACTACGAGCAGTACTTC. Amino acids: CSVDEGKDYEQYF.

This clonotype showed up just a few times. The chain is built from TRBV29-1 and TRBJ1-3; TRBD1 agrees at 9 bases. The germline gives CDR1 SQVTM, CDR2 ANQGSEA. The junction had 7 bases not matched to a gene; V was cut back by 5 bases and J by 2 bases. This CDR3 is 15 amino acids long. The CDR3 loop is CSVTTTGGTGNTIYF. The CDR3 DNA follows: TGCAGCGTTACCACGACAGGGGGAACTGGAAACACCATATATTTT.

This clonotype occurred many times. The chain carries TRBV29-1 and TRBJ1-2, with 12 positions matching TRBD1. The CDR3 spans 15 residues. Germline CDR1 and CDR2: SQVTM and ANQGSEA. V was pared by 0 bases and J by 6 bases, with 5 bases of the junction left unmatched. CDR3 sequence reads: CSVEDRGQGADGYTF. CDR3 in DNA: TGCAGCGTTGAAGATAGGGGACAGGGGGCGGATGGCTACACCTTC.

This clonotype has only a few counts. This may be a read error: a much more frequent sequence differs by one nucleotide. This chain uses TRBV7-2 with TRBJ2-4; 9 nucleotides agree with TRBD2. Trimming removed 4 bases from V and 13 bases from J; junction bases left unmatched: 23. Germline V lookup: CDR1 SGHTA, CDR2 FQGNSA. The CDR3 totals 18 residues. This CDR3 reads CASSSRIAGDLGGEAQYF. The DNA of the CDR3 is TGTGCCAGCAGCTCCCGGATAGCGGGGGACCTGGGGGGGGAGGCCCAGTACTTC.

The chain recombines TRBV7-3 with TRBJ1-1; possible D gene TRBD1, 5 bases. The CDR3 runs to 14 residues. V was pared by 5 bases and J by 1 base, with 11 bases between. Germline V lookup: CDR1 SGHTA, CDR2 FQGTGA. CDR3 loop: CASSESRENTEAFF. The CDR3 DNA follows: TGTGCCAGCAGCGAAAGCAGGGAGAACACTGAAGCTTTCTTT.

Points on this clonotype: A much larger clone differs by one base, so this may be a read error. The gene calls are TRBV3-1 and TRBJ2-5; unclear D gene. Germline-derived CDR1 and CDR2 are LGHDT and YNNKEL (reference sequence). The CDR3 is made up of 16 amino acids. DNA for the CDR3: TGTGCCAGCAGCCAAGATTGGAGAAAACCTAAGGAGACCCGGTACTTC. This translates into CASSQDWRKPKETRYF.